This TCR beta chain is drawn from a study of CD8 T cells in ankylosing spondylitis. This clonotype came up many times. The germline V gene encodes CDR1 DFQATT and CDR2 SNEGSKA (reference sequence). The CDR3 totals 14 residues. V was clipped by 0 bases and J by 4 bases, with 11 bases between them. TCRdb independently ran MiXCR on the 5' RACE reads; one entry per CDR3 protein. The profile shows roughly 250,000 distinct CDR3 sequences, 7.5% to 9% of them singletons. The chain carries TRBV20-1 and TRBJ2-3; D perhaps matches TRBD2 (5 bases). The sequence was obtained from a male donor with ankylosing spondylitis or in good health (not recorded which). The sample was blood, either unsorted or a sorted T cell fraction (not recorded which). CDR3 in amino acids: CSAREVVGADTQYF. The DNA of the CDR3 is TGCAGTGCTAGAGAAGTAGTCGGGGCAGATACGCAGTATTTT.